This TCR beta chain derives from a study of tumor-infiltrating lymphocytes in primary liver carcinoma. This clonotype was detected once. Its antigen is unknown. This CDR3 spans 16 amino acids. Losses at the gene ends were 4 bases for V and 10 bases for J; bases not matched to a gene: 17. Looked up from germline, CDR1 is SGHTS and CDR2 is YDEGEE. For each extraction, RNA and DNA were obtained together from approximately 20-30 mg of unsorted bulk tissue. TCR beta cDNA was made from 500 ng total RNA with a constant-region primer. What produced the TCR beta libraries was three nested multiplex PCR rounds using slightly modified ARM-PCR. A C-beta reverse primer and TRBV1-TRBV30 forward primers served in each of the first two PCR rounds, at about 9 cycles apiece. TCRdb itself ran the multiplex PCR reads through MiXCR, one entry per CDR3 protein. The top ten clones hold 16% of a sample with under 45,000 distinct CDR3 sequences, roughly 74% of them seen once.

Study observations and caveats: Only about 7.5-24% of top clones appeared in all five tumor regions.

The TCR was taken from a man between 35 and 55 years old with primary liver carcinoma and hepatitis B virus infection. Sequenced material: liver tumor tissue from sampling region 4. Subset meaning: tumor region T4, right-lateral pole. This sequence joins TRBV5-8 and TRBJ2-7, with 10 bases matching TRBD2. The CDR3 region is CASSMSLAGTGSDQYF. Written as DNA, the CDR3 is TGTGCCAGCAGCATGTCACTAGCGGGAACCGGGAGTGACCAGTACTTC.